The present T cell receptor (beta chain) was sequenced within a study of blood T cell repertoires in COVID-19 (dated by TCRdb to about 2020). Background on the whole study: The collaborator samples originated in the United States, Italy and Spain and spanned the acute and convalescent phases of COVID-19. The samples were drawn from two sources: the first 160 participants of the ongoing ImmuneRACE study, and approximately 1,300 subjects contributed by 6 global collaborators. The material from the prospective study consisted of cDNA or gDNA derived from T cells, B-cell-depleted T cells, or PBMCs. Subjects who had been exposed to COVID-19, were actively infected with it, or had recovered from it provided the deeply sampled blood TCRbeta repertoires that made up the dataset. The sample metadata nearly always contained a de-identified subject ID, COVID-19 status, age in years and sex. The repertoires were released in a freely available public database intended as a resource for research on the immune response to SARS-CoV-2. Where HLA class I and class II types were available, the types were taken from metadata supplied by the sample provider, not from assay-based typing.

Whole blood was collected in K2EDTA tubes by collaborating institutions according to the institutions' own protocols. For TCRbeta analysis, collaborators shipped samples as frozen whole blood, isolated PBMCs, or DNA extracted from either of those sample types. The immunoSEQ Assay, a bias-controlled multiplex PCR, was used to amplify TCRbeta CDR3 regions from genomic DNA. The published analysis was carried out like this. Within the assay, amplification of reference gene primers was used to estimate how many nucleated cells each sample contained. To quantify the absolute abundance of each unique TCRbeta CDR3 rearrangement, sequence reads were collapsed and filtered. For each sample, productive Simpson clonality was calculated as the square root of Simpson's diversity index across productive rearrangements. Sourced from immuneACCESS, this table was stored by TCRdb with only in-frame sequences that have V and J called. A share of the clones is absent; for the studies checked, an unresolved V gene accounts for under half, and the remainder has no known explanation. V and J calls and clone size are copied from that table; D and trimming were computed from the DNA. This sample gives some 130,000 clones in total; around 87% of them show up just once. Clones ranked in the top ten supply approximately 3.3% of the sample.

The junction shows trimming of 0 bases on V and 7 bases on J, and the gene matches do not reach 9 bases of it. From the cysteine up to the phenylalanine, the CDR3 has a length of 17 residues. The retained sequence is limited to the CDR3, 51 bases, with the frame set at the first base. Per the germline V gene (reference sequence), LNHNV is the CDR1 and YYDKDF is the CDR2. Findings and caveats that apply to the study as a whole: The quantity of clinical and demographic metadata differed by source and by participant and was supplied without curation.

A single count supports this clone. The specificity of this receptor is unknown. One base away there is no much larger clone; base qualities are not given. Input material: peripheral blood. This chain is built from TRBV15 and TRBJ2-1; the junction holds 10 bases that match TRBD2. The clonotype comes from a woman between 55 and 75 years old with acute or convalescent COVID-19. The CDR3 reads as follows: CATSREPSGSGRNEQFF. Here is the DNA: TGTGCCACCAGCAGAGAGCCTAGCGGGAGTGGTAGGAATGAGCAGTTCTTC.